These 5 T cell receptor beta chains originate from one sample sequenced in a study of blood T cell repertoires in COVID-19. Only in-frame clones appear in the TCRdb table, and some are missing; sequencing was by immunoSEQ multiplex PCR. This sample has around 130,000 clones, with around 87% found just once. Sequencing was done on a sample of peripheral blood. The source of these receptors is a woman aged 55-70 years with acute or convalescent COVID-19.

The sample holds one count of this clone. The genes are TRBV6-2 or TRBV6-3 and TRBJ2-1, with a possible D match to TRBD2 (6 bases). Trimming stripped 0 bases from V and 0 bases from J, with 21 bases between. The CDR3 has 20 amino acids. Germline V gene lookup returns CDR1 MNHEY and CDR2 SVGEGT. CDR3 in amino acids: CASSYSSSGGAPSSYNEQFF. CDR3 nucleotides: TGTGCCAGCAGTTACTCGAGTAGCGGAGGGGCCCCAAGCTCCTACAATGAGCAGTTCTTC.

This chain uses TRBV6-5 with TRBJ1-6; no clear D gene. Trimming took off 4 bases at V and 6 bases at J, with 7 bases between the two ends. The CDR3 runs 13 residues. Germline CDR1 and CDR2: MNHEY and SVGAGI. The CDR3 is CASSSRLNSPLHF. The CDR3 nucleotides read TGTGCCAGCAGTTCGCGACTTAATTCACCCCTCCACTTT.

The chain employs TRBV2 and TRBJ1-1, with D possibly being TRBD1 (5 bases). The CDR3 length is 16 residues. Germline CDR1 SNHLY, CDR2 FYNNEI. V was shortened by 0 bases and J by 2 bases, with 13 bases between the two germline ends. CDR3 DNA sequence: TGTGCCAGCAGTGAAGCGGGGGGGACTCGAAACACTGAAGCTTTCTTT. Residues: CASSEAGGTRNTEAFF. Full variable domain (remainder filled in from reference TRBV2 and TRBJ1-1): EPEVTQTPSHQVTQMGQEVILRCVPISNHLYFYWYRQILGQKVEFLVSFYNNEISEKSEIFDDQFSVERPDGSNFTLKIRSTKLEDSAMYFCASSEAGGTRNTEAFFGQGTRLTVV.

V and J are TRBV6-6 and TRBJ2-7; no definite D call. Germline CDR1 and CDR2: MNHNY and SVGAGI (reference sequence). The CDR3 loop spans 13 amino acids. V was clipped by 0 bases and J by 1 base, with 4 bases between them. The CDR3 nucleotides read TGTGCCAGCAGTTACTCCAGTTCCTACGAGCAGTACTTC. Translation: CASSYSSSYEQYF.

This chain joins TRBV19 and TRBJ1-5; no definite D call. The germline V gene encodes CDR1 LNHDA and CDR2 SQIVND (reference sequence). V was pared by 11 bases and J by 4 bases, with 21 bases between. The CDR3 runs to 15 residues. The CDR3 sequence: CASSGSPSGNQPQHF. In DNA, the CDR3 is TGTGCCTCATCCGGTAGCCCCTCGGGAAATCAGCCCCAGCATTTT.